This is a list of T cell receptor beta chains from one sample in a study of blood T cells in healthy people across ages. TCRdb reanalysed the 5' RACE reads using MiXCR and keeps one entry per CDR3 protein. The sample consists of 600,000 to 900,000 distinct CDR3 sequences, 25% to 30% of them appearing once. The same data also went into a second study, on T cells of mothers and their children.

Sequencing was carried out using blood. All receptors derive from a boy younger than 18 in good health. Both conserved end residues are part of each CDR3. Each record gives: clone size, J gene, V gene, D gene, CDR3 DNA, CDR3 protein. A D gene is named only where the DNA matches it firmly. Clone size is shown for a subset of rows, as once, few, many or a class of expanded clone.

clone_size: -; j_call: TRBJ1-2; v_call: TRBV3-1; d_call: -; cdr3_nt: TGTGCCAGCAGCCAATATTCGGGATATGGCTACACCTTC; cdr3_aa: CASSQYSGYGYTF
clone_size: -; j_call: TRBJ2-5; v_call: TRBV5-1; d_call: -; cdr3_nt: TGCGCCAGCAGCTCCAGGCCGGGAAGACAAATTTACGAGTGGCAGTACTTC; cdr3_aa: CASSSRPGRQIYEWQYF
clone_size: -; j_call: TRBJ2-4; v_call: TRBV2; d_call: -; cdr3_nt: TGTGCCAGCAGTTTTCTAGCCTCCATTCAGTACTTC; cdr3_aa: CASSFLASIQYF
clone_size: few; j_call: TRBJ1-1; v_call: TRBV6-1; d_call: -; cdr3_nt: TGTGCCAGCAGAGCTACAAAACCGGGGGTTCGCTGGCCTGAAGCTTTCTTT; cdr3_aa: CASRATKPGVRWPEAFF
clone_size: few; j_call: TRBJ1-4; v_call: TRBV12-3/TRBV12-4; d_call: -; cdr3_nt: TGTGCCAGCAGTCCCCGGGTCCGGGGCAGATATGAAAAACTGTTTTTT; cdr3_aa: CASSPRVRGRYEKLFF
clone_size: few; j_call: TRBJ1-1; v_call: TRBV7-8; d_call: TRBD1; cdr3_nt: TGTGCCAGCAGCTTCGGGACAGGGGAGAGTGAAGCTTTCTTT; cdr3_aa: CASSFGTGESEAFF
clone_size: -; j_call: TRBJ2-7; v_call: TRBV6-1; d_call: TRBD1; cdr3_nt: TGTGCCAGCAAAGGACAGGTCGGGCAGTACTTC; cdr3_aa: CASKGQVGQYF
clone_size: -; j_call: TRBJ2-5; v_call: TRBV10-1; d_call: TRBD1; cdr3_nt: TGCGCCAGCAGTGCTGCCGGGACAGGGGAAGAGACCCAGTACTTC; cdr3_aa: CASSAAGTGEETQYF
clone_size: -; j_call: TRBJ2-7; v_call: TRBV29-1; d_call: TRBD1; cdr3_nt: TGCAGCGTTGGATTTACCGGGACAGGGCTTCACGAGCAGTACTTC; cdr3_aa: CSVGFTGTGLHEQYF
clone_size: -; j_call: TRBJ1-2; v_call: TRBV4-1; d_call: -; cdr3_nt: TGCGCCAGCAGCCAAGATTTCCCCGGAAAGAACACCTTC; cdr3_aa: CASSQDFPGKNTF
clone_size: few; j_call: TRBJ1-4; v_call: TRBV4-2; d_call: TRBD1; cdr3_nt: TGTGCCAGTAGCCCCATCGGACAGGGGGAAAAACTGTTTTTT; cdr3_aa: CASSPIGQGEKLFF
clone_size: -; j_call: TRBJ2-4; v_call: TRBV12-3/TRBV12-4; d_call: -; cdr3_nt: TGTGCCAGCAGTTTAGCCGCGGGGCTAGCCAAAAACATTCAGTACTTC; cdr3_aa: CASSLAAGLAKNIQYF
clone_size: few; j_call: TRBJ2-1; v_call: TRBV2; d_call: TRBD2; cdr3_nt: TGTGCCAGCAGTGAAGCCGGGGCTAGCGGGGGCAACAATGAGCAGTTCTTC; cdr3_aa: CASSEAGASGGNNEQFF
clone_size: few; j_call: TRBJ1-1; v_call: TRBV30; d_call: -; cdr3_nt: TGTGCCTGGATAAGGTTTCAGAGGAACACTGAAGCTTTCTTT; cdr3_aa: CAWIRFQRNTEAFF
clone_size: -; j_call: TRBJ1-4; v_call: TRBV6-5; d_call: TRBD1; cdr3_nt: TGTGCCACCCGATCTCAGGGACAGGGGTTTGAAAAACTGTTTTTT; cdr3_aa: CATRSQGQGFEKLFF
clone_size: -; j_call: TRBJ2-5; v_call: TRBV5-1; d_call: TRBD2; cdr3_nt: TGCGCCAGCAGCCCTGGACTAGCGTGGGAGACCCAGTACTTC; cdr3_aa: CASSPGLAWETQYF
clone_size: -; j_call: TRBJ1-6; v_call: TRBV20-1; d_call: -; cdr3_nt: TGCAGTGCTATCCCCTCAGGCTCCTATAATTCACCCCTCCACTTT; cdr3_aa: CSAIPSGSYNSPLHF
clone_size: few; j_call: TRBJ1-2; v_call: TRBV7-6; d_call: TRBD1; cdr3_nt: TGTGCCAGCAGCCGGGGACAGACAGGCAACTATGGCTACACCTTC; cdr3_aa: CASSRGQTGNYGYTF
clone_size: many; j_call: TRBJ1-4; v_call: TRBV3-1; d_call: -; cdr3_nt: TGTGCCAGCAGCCAATGGACCCAGGAAAAACTGTTTTTT; cdr3_aa: CASSQWTQEKLFF
clone_size: -; j_call: TRBJ1-4; v_call: TRBV20-1; d_call: -; cdr3_nt: TGCAGTGCTAAGGGGGGTAATGAAAAACTGTTTTTT; cdr3_aa: CSAKGGNEKLFF
clone_size: few; j_call: TRBJ2-3; v_call: TRBV9; d_call: TRBD2; cdr3_nt: TGTGCCAGCAGCGCCGCCCTAGCGGGGGGGCCAGATACGCAGTATTTT; cdr3_aa: CASSAALAGGPDTQYF
clone_size: -; j_call: TRBJ2-7; v_call: TRBV29-1; d_call: -; cdr3_nt: TGCAGCGTTGTGGGCGTGAGCTCCTACGAGCAGTACTTC; cdr3_aa: CSVVGVSSYEQYF
clone_size: -; j_call: TRBJ2-5; v_call: TRBV12-3/TRBV12-4; d_call: -; cdr3_nt: TGTGCCAGCACCACTCGAGGGGAGCAGTACTTC; cdr3_aa: CASTTRGEQYF
clone_size: -; j_call: TRBJ2-7; v_call: TRBV10-3; d_call: TRBD1; cdr3_nt: TGTGCCATCAGTGAGCGGACAGGGAGCTCCTACGAGCAGTACTTC; cdr3_aa: CAISERTGSSYEQYF
clone_size: few; j_call: TRBJ2-1; v_call: TRBV3-1; d_call: -; cdr3_nt: TGTGCCAGCAGCCTCGGACACCAATACAATGAGCAGTTCTTC; cdr3_aa: CASSLGHQYNEQFF
clone_size: -; j_call: TRBJ2-1; v_call: TRBV20-1; d_call: TRBD2; cdr3_nt: TGCAGTGCAAGCAAGACTAGCGGAAGGAATGAGCAGTTCTTC; cdr3_aa: CSASKTSGRNEQFF
clone_size: -; j_call: TRBJ1-5; v_call: TRBV30; d_call: -; cdr3_nt: TGTGCCTGGAGTTACAAGGGTCCTTTTAATCAGCCCCAGCATTTT; cdr3_aa: CAWSYKGPFNQPQHF
clone_size: -; j_call: TRBJ2-1; v_call: TRBV20-1; d_call: -; cdr3_nt: TGCAGTGCTCCCGACTACGGCAATGAGCAGTTCTTC; cdr3_aa: CSAPDYGNEQFF
clone_size: -; j_call: TRBJ2-7; v_call: TRBV6-5; d_call: -; cdr3_nt: TGTGCCAGCAGTTACTCGCGCAGAACCTACGAGCAGTACTTC; cdr3_aa: CASSYSRRTYEQYF
clone_size: many; j_call: TRBJ2-1; v_call: TRBV6-6; d_call: -; cdr3_nt: TGTGCCAGCAGTTACTTCAAAGGGACCAGCAATGAGCAGTTCTTC; cdr3_aa: CASSYFKGTSNEQFF
clone_size: -; j_call: TRBJ1-1; v_call: TRBV20-1; d_call: TRBD1; cdr3_nt: TGCAGTGCTGAGGGGACAGGGGTGGGCACTGAAGCTTTCTTT; cdr3_aa: CSAEGTGVGTEAFF
clone_size: -; j_call: TRBJ1-2; v_call: TRBV6-1; d_call: -; cdr3_nt: TGTGCCAGCAGTGAAGCACGGGATGGCTACACCTTC; cdr3_aa: CASSEARDGYTF
clone_size: -; j_call: TRBJ2-7; v_call: TRBV9; d_call: TRBD2; cdr3_nt: TGTGCCAGCAGCGTGGGACTAGCGGGGGGACCTACGGGCGAGCAGTACTTC; cdr3_aa: CASSVGLAGGPTGEQYF
clone_size: many; j_call: TRBJ1-4; v_call: TRBV7-9; d_call: -; cdr3_nt: TGTGCCAGCAGCCCGGACGGGAGAAAACTGTTTTTT; cdr3_aa: CASSPDGRKLFF
clone_size: few; j_call: TRBJ2-1; v_call: TRBV29-1; d_call: -; cdr3_nt: TGCAGCGTTGAACTGGGACGTCAGGTCGAGCAGTTCTTC; cdr3_aa: CSVELGRQVEQFF
clone_size: -; j_call: TRBJ2-4; v_call: TRBV20-1; d_call: TRBD1; cdr3_nt: TGCAGTGCTAGACCGGGACAGGGGGCAGGAGCCAAAAACATTCAGTACTTC; cdr3_aa: CSARPGQGAGAKNIQYF
clone_size: -; j_call: TRBJ1-2; v_call: TRBV20-1; d_call: TRBD1; cdr3_nt: TGCAGTGCGGAGGACAGGGCTGAAGGCTACACCTTC; cdr3_aa: CSAEDRAEGYTF
clone_size: few; j_call: TRBJ2-6; v_call: TRBV7-2; d_call: -; cdr3_nt: TGTGCCAGCAGCTTAACGAGGGGGGCCCCGGCTGGGGCCAACGTCCTGACTTTC; cdr3_aa: CASSLTRGAPAGANVLTF
clone_size: many; j_call: TRBJ2-5; v_call: TRBV5-1; d_call: TRBD1; cdr3_nt: TGCGCCAGCAGCAGGGGACAGGAAGAGACCCAGTACTTC; cdr3_aa: CASSRGQEETQYF
clone_size: -; j_call: TRBJ1-1; v_call: TRBV5-1; d_call: TRBD1; cdr3_nt: TGCGCCAGCAGCGACGGACAGGGTTCCGGGACTGAAGCTTTCTTT; cdr3_aa: CASSDGQGSGTEAFF
clone_size: -; j_call: TRBJ2-3; v_call: TRBV6-2/TRBV6-3; d_call: -; cdr3_nt: TGTGCCACCCAAGGGGGGTTTAGCACAGATACGCAGTATTTT; cdr3_aa: CATQGGFSTDTQYF
clone_size: few; j_call: TRBJ2-6; v_call: TRBV11-1; d_call: -; cdr3_nt: TGTGCCAGCAGCTTAAAAGAATCTAGGTCTGGGGCCAACGTCCTGACTTTC; cdr3_aa: CASSLKESRSGANVLTF
clone_size: few; j_call: TRBJ1-2; v_call: TRBV30; d_call: -; cdr3_nt: TGTGCCTGGAGGGATCCTGGCTACACCTTC; cdr3_aa: CAWRDPGYTF
clone_size: once; j_call: TRBJ1-1; v_call: TRBV6-1; d_call: -; cdr3_nt: TGTGCCAGCGAGGGAGGTATAGGGGCTGAAGCTTTCTTT; cdr3_aa: CASEGGIGAEAFF
clone_size: few; j_call: TRBJ2-1; v_call: TRBV6-1; d_call: TRBD1; cdr3_nt: TGTGCCAGCATAACGGACTGGATGGACAGGGAGCAGTTCTTC; cdr3_aa: CASITDWMDREQFF
clone_size: -; j_call: TRBJ1-6; v_call: TRBV5-1; d_call: TRBD1; cdr3_nt: TGCGCCAGCAGCCCCGGGACAGTGTTTTCACCCCTCCACTTT; cdr3_aa: CASSPGTVFSPLHF
clone_size: -; j_call: TRBJ2-1; v_call: TRBV2; d_call: -; cdr3_nt: TGTGCCAGCAGTGAACCGGACCCTAGGAAGTTCTTC; cdr3_aa: CASSEPDPRKFF
clone_size: many; j_call: TRBJ2-5; v_call: TRBV3-1; d_call: TRBD2; cdr3_nt: TGTGCCAGCCTTCTCGCGGGGGGCCAAGAGACCCAGTACTTC; cdr3_aa: CASLLAGGQETQYF
clone_size: -; j_call: TRBJ2-1; v_call: TRBV3-1; d_call: TRBD2; cdr3_nt: TGTGCCAGCAGCCGGCTACATACCGGGACTAACAGTCGGCAGTTCTTC; cdr3_aa: CASSRLHTGTNSRQFF
clone_size: -; j_call: TRBJ2-7; v_call: TRBV2; d_call: -; cdr3_nt: TGTGCCAGCAGTGGGAATCGAGGGGGGAGGTACGAGCAGTACTTC; cdr3_aa: CASSGNRGGRYEQYF
clone_size: -; j_call: TRBJ1-3; v_call: TRBV7-3; d_call: -; cdr3_nt: TGTGCCAGCAGTTACATAGGGGGTTCTGGAAACACCATATATTTT; cdr3_aa: CASSYIGGSGNTIYF
clone_size: few; j_call: TRBJ2-5; v_call: TRBV10-3; d_call: -; cdr3_nt: TGTGCCATCAGTGGAGGAGCCAGCGGGGAGACCCAGTACTTC; cdr3_aa: CAISGGASGETQYF
clone_size: few; j_call: TRBJ2-6; v_call: TRBV3-1; d_call: -; cdr3_nt: TGTGCCAGCAGCCAAACAGGGCGCGGGGCCAACGTCCTGACTTTC; cdr3_aa: CASSQTGRGANVLTF
clone_size: few; j_call: TRBJ2-1; v_call: TRBV18; d_call: TRBD1; cdr3_nt: TGTGCCAGCTCGTCAGGACAGGACGGTGAGCAGTTCTTC; cdr3_aa: CASSSGQDGEQFF
clone_size: few; j_call: TRBJ2-5; v_call: TRBV28; d_call: TRBD2; cdr3_nt: TGTGCCAGCAGGGGGGACTACGAAGAGACCCAGTACTTC; cdr3_aa: CASRGDYEETQYF
clone_size: few; j_call: TRBJ2-7; v_call: TRBV5-6; d_call: TRBD2; cdr3_nt: TGTGCCAGCCGTTGGAGACCTAGCGGGGGCAGCTCCTACGAGCAGTACTTC; cdr3_aa: CASRWRPSGGSSYEQYF
clone_size: -; j_call: TRBJ2-7; v_call: TRBV7-9; d_call: TRBD2; cdr3_nt: TGTGCCAGCAAACGGGAGGGGGGCGGCTCCTACGAGCAGTACTTC; cdr3_aa: CASKREGGGSYEQYF
clone_size: -; j_call: TRBJ2-3; v_call: TRBV10-2; d_call: -; cdr3_nt: TGCGCCAGCAGTGCGGACCCAAGCACAGATACGCAGTATTTT; cdr3_aa: CASSADPSTDTQYF
clone_size: -; j_call: TRBJ2-7; v_call: TRBV5-1; d_call: -; cdr3_nt: TGCGCCAGCAGTATTTCGAGCCCCTACGAGCAGTACTTC; cdr3_aa: CASSISSPYEQYF